What follows are 13 T cell receptor beta chains derived from one specimen sequenced in a study of blood T cell repertoires in COVID-19. The protocol was immunoSEQ multiplex PCR, while the TCRdb copy is restricted to in-frame clones and leaves out a portion. The table records about 100,000 clones, 91% of them present only once. Sequencing input: peripheral blood. The receptors come from a man aged 45 to 65 with acute or convalescent COVID-19.

The CDR3 spells CASRGGPNEKLFF. CDR3 coding DNA: TGCGCCAGCAGAGGGGGACCGAATGAAAAACTGTTTTTT. The rearrangement uses TRBV4-3 and TRBJ1-4; the D gene is possibly TRBD1 (6 bases). The CDR3 is 13 amino acids. Trimming left V 6 bases short and J 5 bases short, with 10 bases between. CDR1 is LGHNA and CDR2 is YSLEER in the germline V gene.

The chain carries TRBV27 and TRBJ2-3; 12 bases agree with TRBD2. V shed 4 bases and J 6 bases; nucleotides not matched to a gene: 5. The CDR3 consists of 15 residues. Germline CDR1 MNHEY, CDR2 SMNVEV (reference sequence). In DNA, the CDR3 is TGTGCCAGCAGTTATACTAGCGGGGGGACCGATACGCAGTATTTT. Amino acid sequence: CASSYTSGGTDTQYF.

The chain recombines TRBV4-2 with TRBJ2-3, with 9 bases that match TRBD1. V lost 1 base to trimming and J lost 3 bases; unmatched junction nucleotides: 8. Germline-derived CDR1 and CDR2 are LGHNA and YNFKEQ. The CDR3 consists of 17 residues. CDR3 nucleotides: TGTGCCAGCAGCCAAGCGGGTACAGGGGGCTTTACAGATACGCAGTATTTT. Protein: CASSQAGTGGFTDTQYF.

The J gene is TRBJ1-5, the V gene TRBV27; 9 bases fit TRBD1. Unmatched junction bases numbered 8, after V lost 5 bases and J lost 3 bases. Germline CDR1 reads MNHEY; CDR2 reads SMNVEV (reference sequence). CDR3 length: 16 amino acids. CDR3 amino acids: CASSPRTGALNQPQHF. The CDR3, as DNA: TGTGCCAGCAGTCCCCGGACAGGGGCCCTCAATCAGCCCCAGCATTTT.

This chain uses TRBV11-3 with TRBJ1-2; 8 bases fit TRBD1. V was clipped by 1 base and J by 2 bases; unmatched bases: 3. The V gene's germline CDR1 is SGHNT and CDR2 YENEEA. The CDR3 runs to 15 residues. The chain's CDR3 is CASSLGDRGNYGYTF. Written as DNA, the CDR3 is TGTGCCAGCAGCTTAGGTGACAGGGGAAACTATGGCTACACCTTC.

The chain links TRBV5-1 to TRBJ1-4; D gene uncertain. CDR3 length: 14 amino acids. Trimming cost V 0 bases and J 8 bases, with 11 bases left between them. The germline V gene encodes CDR1 SGHRS and CDR2 YFSETQ. CDR3 sequence reads: CASSLGSNREKLFF. The DNA of the CDR3 is TGCGCCAGCAGCTTGGGGTCCAATCGGGAAAAACTGTTTTTT.

The chain joins TRBV10-3 to TRBJ2-7; tentatively, D is TRBD1 (6 bases). V was pared by 2 bases and J by 7 bases, with 15 bases between. Germline lookup yields CDR1 ENHRY and CDR2 SYGVKD. This CDR3 spans 14 amino acids. CDR3 DNA: TGTGCCATCAGTGAGAACCTGACAGGCCGAGAGCAGTACTTC. Amino acid sequence: CAISENLTGREQYF.

On this clone itself: This same CDR3 is encoded by further DNA sequences in the sample. The chain carries TRBV19 and TRBJ1-5, with 8 bases lining up with TRBD1. Germline V lookup: CDR1 LNHDA, CDR2 SQIVND (reference sequence). Trimming removed 4 bases from V and 7 bases from J; junction bases left unmatched: 6. This CDR3 comprises 14 residues. CDR3 loop: CASSRQGLGQPQHF. The CDR3 DNA sequence: TGTGCCAGTAGTAGACAGGGGCTAGGGCAGCCCCAGCATTTT.

The chain is built from TRBV11-3 and TRBJ2-3, with 8 bases fitting TRBD2. With V trimmed by 3 bases and J by 0 bases, 2 bases remained unmatched. CDR3 size: 15 residues. CDR1 and CDR2 from the germline V gene are SGHNT and YENEEA. CDR3 amino acids: CASSFTSGSTDTQYF. The CDR3 region has the DNA TGTGCCAGCAGCTTCACTAGCGGTAGCACAGATACGCAGTATTTT.

V and J are TRBV19 and TRBJ1-6; 10 bases align to TRBD1. The CDR3 runs to 14 residues. Germline lookup yields CDR1 LNHDA and CDR2 SQIVND (reference sequence). Germline trimming cut 6 bases from V and 7 bases from J; bases unmatched to any gene: 3. Here the CDR3 reads CASSKGQGNSPLHF. The CDR3 DNA reads as TGTGCCAGTAGCAAGGGACAGGGGAATTCACCCCTCCACTTT.

The chain links TRBV5-5 to TRBJ2-5, with D perhaps matching TRBD2 (6 bases). This CDR3 is built from 16 residues. The V end lost 5 bases, the J end lost 2 bases, and 19 bases lay between the germline ends. The germline V gene encodes CDR1 SGHKS and CDR2 YYEKEE (reference sequence). CDR3 nucleotides: TGTGCCAGCAGTTCAGGGAGGACCTCGGGGCAAGAGACCCAGTACTTC. Amino acids: CASSSGRTSGQETQYF. Combining the CDR3 with reference TRBV5-5 and TRBJ2-5 gives the whole variable domain DAGVTQSPTHLIKTRGQQVTLRCSPISGHKSVSWYQQVLGQGPQFIFQYYEKEERGRGNFPDRFSARQFPNYSSELNVNALLLGDSALYLCASSSGRTSGQETQYFGPGTRLLVL.

The chain links TRBV5-4 to TRBJ2-2, with TRBD2 identical over 8 bases. This CDR3 contains 17 residues. V was clipped by 4 bases and J by 2 bases; unmatched bases: 10. Germline V gene sequence: CDR1 SGHNT, CDR2 YYREEE (reference sequence). Written as DNA, the CDR3 is TGTGCCAGCAGCCCCACGGCGGGGGGTTTAAACACCGGGGAGCTGTTTTTT. Residues: CASSPTAGGLNTGELFF.

This chain uses TRBV5-1 with TRBJ2-2, with a tentative D call TRBD2 (6 bases). The V and J ends lost 2 bases and 2 bases respectively, with 7 bases between them. This CDR3 is built from 14 residues. Germline V gene data show CDR1 as SGHRS and CDR2 as YFSETQ. DNA of the CDR3: TGCGCCAGCAGCTTAGGGACTAACACCGGGGAGCTGTTTTTT. Protein: CASSLGTNTGELFF. Full variable domain (missing parts from reference TRBV5-1 and TRBJ2-2): KAGVTQTPRYLIKTRGQQVTLSCSPISGHRSVSWYQQTPGQGLQFLFEYFSETQRNKGNFPGRFSGRQFSNSRSEMNVSTLELGDSALYLCASSLGTNTGELFFGEGSRLTVL.